This TCR beta chain was observed in a study of blood T cell repertoires in COVID-19 (TCRdb year 2020). As for the study more broadly: Collaborator samples came from the United States, Italy and Spain and covered acute and convalescent phases of COVID-19. Subjects who had been exposed to COVID-19, were actively infected with it, or had recovered from it provided the deeply sampled blood TCRbeta repertoires that made up the dataset. Samples were obtained from the ongoing ImmuneRACE study (first 160 participants) and from 1,254 subjects provided by 6 global collaborators. The repertoires were made available in a free public database intended to serve as a resource for research on the immune response to SARS-CoV-2. The prospective study material was composed of cDNA or gDNA derived from T cells, B-cell-depleted T cells, or PBMCs. Nearly every sample came with metadata listing a de-identified subject ID, COVID-19 status, age in years and sex. Where available, HLA class I and class II types were taken from metadata supplied by the sample provider and were not determined by assay-based typing. Overall results and qualifications from the work: How much clinical and demographic metadata was included differed by source and by participant, and the metadata was provided uncurated.

Reading from cysteine to phenylalanine, the CDR3 counts 16 amino acids. Left in the record is the CDR3 DNA by itself, 48 bases read in frame from the first base. The junction shows trimming of 2 bases on V and 0 bases on J, plus 11 bases between the germline ends. The germline V gene (reference sequence) gives CDR1 as SEHNR and CDR2 as FQNEAQ. As regards this clone: It has no known antigen specificity. No much larger clone exists at a distance of one base, and base qualities are not known.

TCRbeta CDR3 regions were amplified from genomic DNA using the immunoSEQ Assay, a bias-controlled multiplex PCR. Per the original workflow: The number of nucleated cells in each sample was estimated from the amplification of reference gene primers within the assay. Sequence reads were collapsed and filtered to measure the absolute abundance of every unique TCRbeta CDR3 rearrangement. For each sample, productive Simpson clonality was calculated as the square root of Simpson's diversity index over productive rearrangements. TCRdb mirrors the immuneACCESS table, restricted to in-frame sequences. Some clones are absent from its copies; in checked studies, under half trace to an unresolved V gene, and the reason for the others is unknown. The DNA was the basis for D and trimming; V, J and clone size are from that table. The sample profile shows just over 650,000 clones; approximately 90% of them were found once. The top ten clones comprise over 0.2% of the sample.

The collaborating institutions used their own protocols to collect whole blood in K2EDTA tubes. For TCRbeta analysis, collaborator samples were shipped as frozen whole blood, as isolated PBMCs, or as DNA extracted from either sample type. This receptor was taken from a young woman with acute or convalescent COVID-19. The chain joins TRBV7-9 to TRBJ1-3; the D gene assignment is ambiguous. The specimen sequenced was peripheral blood. The sequenced DNA: TGTGCCAGCAGCTTACATCCGGGAAGCTCTGGAAACACCATATATTTT. The translation is CASSLHPGSSGNTIYF.